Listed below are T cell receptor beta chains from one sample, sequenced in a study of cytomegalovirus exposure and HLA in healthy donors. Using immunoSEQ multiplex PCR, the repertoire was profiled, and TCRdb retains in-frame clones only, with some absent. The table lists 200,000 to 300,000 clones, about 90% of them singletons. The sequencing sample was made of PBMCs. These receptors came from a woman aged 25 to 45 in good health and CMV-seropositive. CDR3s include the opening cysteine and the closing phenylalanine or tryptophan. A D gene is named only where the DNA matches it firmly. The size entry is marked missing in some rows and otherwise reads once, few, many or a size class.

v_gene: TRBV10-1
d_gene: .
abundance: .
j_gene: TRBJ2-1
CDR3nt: TGCGCCAGCAGTGCGGGTACGGGAATAGGCGATGAGCAGTTCTTC
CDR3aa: CASSAGTGIGDEQFF

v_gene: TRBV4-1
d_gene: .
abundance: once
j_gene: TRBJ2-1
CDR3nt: TGCGCCAGCAGCCCACCTCCTGGTAGTGGGAGTAGGTACAATGAGCAGTTCTTC
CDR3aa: CASSPPPGSGSRYNEQFF

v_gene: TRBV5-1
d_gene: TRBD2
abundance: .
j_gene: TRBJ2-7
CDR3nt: TGCGCCAGCAGCTTTTTTAGCGGGACCTACGAGCAGTACTTC
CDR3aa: CASSFFSGTYEQYF

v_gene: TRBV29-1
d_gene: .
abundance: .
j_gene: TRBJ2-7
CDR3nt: TGCAGCGTACAAGAATACGAGCAGTACTTC
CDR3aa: CSVQEYEQYF

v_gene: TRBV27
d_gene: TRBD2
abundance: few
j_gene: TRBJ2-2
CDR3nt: TGTGCCAGCAGAAGACTAGCGGGACTTGTCGGGGAGCTGTTTTTT
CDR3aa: CASRRLAGLVGELFF

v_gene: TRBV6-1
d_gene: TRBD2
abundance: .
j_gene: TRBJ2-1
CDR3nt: TGTGCCAGCAGTGAAAAGCGTAGCGGGATTTACAATGAGCAGTTCTTC
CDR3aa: CASSEKRSGIYNEQFF

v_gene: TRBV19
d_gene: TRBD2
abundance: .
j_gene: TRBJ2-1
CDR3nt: TGTGCCAGTAGTTTAGTCGGGAGGATGTTCTTC
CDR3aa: CASSLVGRMFF

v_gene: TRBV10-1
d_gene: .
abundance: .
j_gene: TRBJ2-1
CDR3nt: TGCGCCAGCAGTGATCGCGGCTACAATGAGCAGTTCTTC
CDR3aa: CASSDRGYNEQFF

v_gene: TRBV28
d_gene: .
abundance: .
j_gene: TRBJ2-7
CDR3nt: TGTGCCAGCAGTTTCGTAGAGCCTAATTACGATAACGAGCAGTACTTC
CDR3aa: CASSFVEPNYDNEQYF

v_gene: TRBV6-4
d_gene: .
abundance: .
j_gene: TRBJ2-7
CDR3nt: TGTGCCAGCAGCGCGGACATGTTGAAAGAGCAGTACTTC
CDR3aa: CASSADMLKEQYF

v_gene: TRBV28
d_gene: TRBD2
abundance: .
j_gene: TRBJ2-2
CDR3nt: TGTGCCAGCAGTTTTGGGCTAGCGGGAGTAGGATCCGGGGAGCTGTTTTTT
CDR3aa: CASSFGLAGVGSGELFF

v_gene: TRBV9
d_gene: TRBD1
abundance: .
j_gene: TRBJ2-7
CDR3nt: TGTGCCAGCAGCCTCCGGGACAGGTTCTCCTACGAGCAGTACTTC
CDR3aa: CASSLRDRFSYEQYF

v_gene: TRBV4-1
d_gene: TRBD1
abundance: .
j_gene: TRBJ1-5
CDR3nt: TGCGCCAGCAGCCAAGGTGACAGGGTCGAGCAGCCCCAGCATTTT
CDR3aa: CASSQGDRVEQPQHF

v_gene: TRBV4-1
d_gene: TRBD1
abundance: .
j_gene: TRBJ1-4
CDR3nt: TGCGCCAGCAGCCAAGACCCCCGCCCCTGGGACAGGGCTGAAAAACTGTTTTTT
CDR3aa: CASSQDPRPWDRAEKLFF

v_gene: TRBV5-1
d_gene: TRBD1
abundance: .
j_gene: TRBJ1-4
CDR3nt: TGCGCCAGCAGCATGGGACAGGGACGACAAGGGACTAATGAAAAACTGTTTTTT
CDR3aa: CASSMGQGRQGTNEKLFF